This TCR beta chain was obtained from a study of cytomegalovirus exposure and HLA in healthy donors. The study, taken as a whole, reports: Presence/absence analyses assumed roughly uniform sequencing depth across donors.

Primers: 60 Vbeta forward and 13 Jbeta reverse. The method was immunoSEQ multiplex PCR; TCRdb's version includes in-frame clones alone and lacks a portion of them. The top ten clones hold almost 2% of a sample with 150,000 to 200,000 clones, about 86% of them seen once. Nominally healthy donors provided the samples, though records likely missed some immune exposures. On this clone itself: Its antigen is unidentified.

The V and J ends lost 9 bases and 6 bases respectively, with 15 bases between them. Looked up from germline, CDR1 is WSHSY and CDR2 is SAAADI. The CDR3 is 13 amino acids. This clonotype originated in a woman aged 18-29 years in good health and CMV-seronegative. The material sequenced was PBMCs. The chain carries TRBV10-2 and TRBJ2-1, with D perhaps matching TRBD2 (6 bases). CDR3 residues: CASSQPRGNEQFF. The CDR3 nucleotides are TGCGCCAGTTCCCAACCGCGGGGCAATGAGCAGTTCTTC.